The sequence of this T cell receptor beta chain was determined in a study of shared clonotypes between healthy human individuals. About this clone: Its antigen is currently unknown.

Overall study results and limits: The study sampled only blood, and tissue repertoires likely differ.

The repertoire was sequenced with immunoSEQ multiplex PCR; TCRdb's copy has only in-frame clones and lacks some. The sample has 550,000 to 800,000 clones, about 74% seen once; the top ten hold 1.5% to 2%. All donors were Caucasian adults living in Nashville, Tennessee. Sequencing input: memory CD4+ T cells sorted from blood. Subset defined: CD45RA-negative fraction. The sequence was obtained from a woman aged 25 to 39 in good health.

For the CDR3, the DNA is TGCGCCAGCAGCCTCGGGACACCTAATCAGCCCCAGCATTTT. Its translation: CASSLGTPNQPQHF. This chain connects TRBV5-1 to TRBJ1-5, with D perhaps matching TRBD1 (6 bases). CDR3 length equals 14 residues. The germline CDR1 and CDR2 sequences are SGHRS and YFSETQ. V was shortened by 4 bases and J by 4 bases, with 12 bases between the two germline ends.